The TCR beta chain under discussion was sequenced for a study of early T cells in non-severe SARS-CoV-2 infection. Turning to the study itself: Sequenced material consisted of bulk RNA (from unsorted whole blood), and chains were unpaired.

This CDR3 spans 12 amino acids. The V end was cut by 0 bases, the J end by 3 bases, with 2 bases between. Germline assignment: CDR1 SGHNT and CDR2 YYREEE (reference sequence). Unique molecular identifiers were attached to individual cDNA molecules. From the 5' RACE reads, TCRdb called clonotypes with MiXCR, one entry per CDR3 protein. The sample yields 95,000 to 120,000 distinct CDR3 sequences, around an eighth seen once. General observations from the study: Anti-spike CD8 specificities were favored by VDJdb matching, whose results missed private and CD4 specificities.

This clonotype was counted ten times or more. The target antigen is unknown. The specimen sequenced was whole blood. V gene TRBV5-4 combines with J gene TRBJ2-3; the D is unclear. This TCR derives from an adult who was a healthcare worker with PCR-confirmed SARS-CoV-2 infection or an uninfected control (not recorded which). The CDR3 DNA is TGTGCCAGCAGCTTGGATACAGATACGCAGTATTTT. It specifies CASSLDTDTQYF.